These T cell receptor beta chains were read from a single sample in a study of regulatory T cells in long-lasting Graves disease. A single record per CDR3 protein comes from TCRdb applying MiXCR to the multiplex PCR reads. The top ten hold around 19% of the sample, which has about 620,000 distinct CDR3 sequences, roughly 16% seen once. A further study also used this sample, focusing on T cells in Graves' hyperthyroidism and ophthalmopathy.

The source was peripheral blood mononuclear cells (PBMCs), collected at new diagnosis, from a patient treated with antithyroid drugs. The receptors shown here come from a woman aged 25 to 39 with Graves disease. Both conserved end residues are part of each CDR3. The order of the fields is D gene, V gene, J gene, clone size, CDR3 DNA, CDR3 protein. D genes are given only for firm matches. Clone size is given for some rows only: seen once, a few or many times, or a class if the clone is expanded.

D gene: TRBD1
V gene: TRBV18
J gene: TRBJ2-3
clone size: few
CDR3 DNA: TGTGCCAGCTCACCGACAGGGTCGGATACGCAGTATTTT
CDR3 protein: CASSPTGSDTQYF

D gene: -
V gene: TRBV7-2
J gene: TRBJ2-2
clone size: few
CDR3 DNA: TGTGCCAGCAGCCAACGACGGGGGGCTATCGGGGAGCTGTTTTTT
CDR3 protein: CASSQRRGAIGELFF

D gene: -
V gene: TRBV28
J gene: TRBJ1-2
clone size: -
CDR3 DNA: TGTGCCAGCAGTTTATCGGGGGGCTCATTCGCTAACTATGGCTACACCTTC
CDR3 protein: CASSLSGGSFANYGYTF

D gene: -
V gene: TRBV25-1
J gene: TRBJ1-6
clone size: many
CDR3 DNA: TGTGCCAGCAGTGGGGGCGGCGCTATTTCACCCCTCCACTTT
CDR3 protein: CASSGGGAISPLHF

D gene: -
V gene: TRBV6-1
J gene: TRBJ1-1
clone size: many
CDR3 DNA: TGTGCCAGCAGTCGTACAGAGTTCACTGAAGCTTTCTTT
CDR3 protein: CASSRTEFTEAFF

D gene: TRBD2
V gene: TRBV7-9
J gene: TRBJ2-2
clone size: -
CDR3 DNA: TGTGCCAGCAGCCAATTTGGACTAGCGGGATGGACCGGGGAGCTGTTTTTT
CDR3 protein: CASSQFGLAGWTGELFF

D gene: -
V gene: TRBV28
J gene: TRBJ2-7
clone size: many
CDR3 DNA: TGTGCCACTCGGGACAACAGCTACGAGCAGTACTTC
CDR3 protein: CATRDNSYEQYF

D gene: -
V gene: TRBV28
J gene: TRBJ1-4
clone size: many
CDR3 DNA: TGTGCCAGCGAATCAACTAATGAAAAACTGTTTTTT
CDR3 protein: CASESTNEKLFF

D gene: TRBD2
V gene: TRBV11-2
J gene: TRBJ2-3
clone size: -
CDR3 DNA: TGTGCCAGCAGCTTAGGGCTAGCGGGATACAGTGATACGCAGTATTTT
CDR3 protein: CASSLGLAGYSDTQYF

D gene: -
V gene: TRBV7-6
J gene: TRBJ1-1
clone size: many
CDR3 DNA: TGTGCCAGCAGCTTAGAAGAGGGAAGAGGAGCTTTCTTT
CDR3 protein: CASSLEEGRGAFF

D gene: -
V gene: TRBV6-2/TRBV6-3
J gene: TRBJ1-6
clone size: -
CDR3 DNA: TGTGCCAGCGACAGGAAGAATTCACCCCTCCACTTT
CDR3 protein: CASDRKNSPLHF

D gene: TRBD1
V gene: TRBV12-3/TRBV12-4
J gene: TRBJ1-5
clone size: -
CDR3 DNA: TGCGCCAGCAGTATAGGGGCACAGGGGGCCAATCAGCCCCAGCATTTT
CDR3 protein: CASSIGAQGANQPQHF

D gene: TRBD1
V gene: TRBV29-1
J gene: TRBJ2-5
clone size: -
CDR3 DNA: TGCAGCGTTACGGGACAGGGGTTAGAGACCCAGTACTTC
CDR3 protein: CSVTGQGLETQYF

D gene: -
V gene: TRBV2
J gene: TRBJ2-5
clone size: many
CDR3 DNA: TGTGCCAGCAGTGAACAGGGGCTTAGGGAGACCCAGTACTTC
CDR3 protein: CASSEQGLRETQYF

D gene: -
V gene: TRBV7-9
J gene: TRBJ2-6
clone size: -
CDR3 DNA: TGTGCCAGCAGCTTAAGGGCCGCCAGCTCTGGGGCCAACGTCCTGACTTTC
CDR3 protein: CASSLRAASSGANVLTF

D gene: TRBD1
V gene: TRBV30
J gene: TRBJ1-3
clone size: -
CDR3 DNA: TGTGCCTGGGGACAGGGCGATGGAAACACCATATATTTT
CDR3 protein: CAWGQGDGNTIYF

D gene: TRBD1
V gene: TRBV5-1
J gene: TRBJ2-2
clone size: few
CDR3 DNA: TGCGCCAGCAGCACGGACAGGAAGAACACCGGGGAGCTGTTTTTT
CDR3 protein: CASSTDRKNTGELFF

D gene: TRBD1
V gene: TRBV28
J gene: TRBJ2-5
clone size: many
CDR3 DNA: TGTGCCAGCAGTCGACCGGGACAGGGGCGCCAAGAGACCCAGTACTTC
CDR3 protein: CASSRPGQGRQETQYF

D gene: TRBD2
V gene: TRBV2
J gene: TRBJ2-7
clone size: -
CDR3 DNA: TGTGCCAGCAGAGACACGCTAGCGGGAGCGACCTACGAGCAGTACTTC
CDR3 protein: CASRDTLAGATYEQYF

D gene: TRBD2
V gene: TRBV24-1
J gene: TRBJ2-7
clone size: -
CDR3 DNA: TGTGCCACCAGTGACAACGGACTAGCGGGAGGGCTTAGGTACGAGCAGTACTTC
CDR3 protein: CATSDNGLAGGLRYEQYF

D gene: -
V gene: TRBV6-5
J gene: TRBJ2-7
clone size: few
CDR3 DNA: TGTGCCAGCAGTTACTCCCTCCCGGCGGAGGAGTCCTGGGATTACGAGCAGTACTTC
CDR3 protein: CASSYSLPAEESWDYEQYF

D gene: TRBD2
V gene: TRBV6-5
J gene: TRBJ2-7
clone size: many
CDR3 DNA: TGTGCCAGCAGTTCTCCCCTCATTAGCGGGAGGAACCCCGAGCAGTACTTC
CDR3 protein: CASSSPLISGRNPEQYF

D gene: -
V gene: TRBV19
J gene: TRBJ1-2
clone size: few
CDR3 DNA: TGTGCCAGTAGTATCGAAGGGGACCTAGGAGGCTACACCTTC
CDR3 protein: CASSIEGDLGGYTF

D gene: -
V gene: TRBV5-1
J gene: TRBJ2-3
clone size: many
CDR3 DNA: TGTGCCAGCAGCTTAGACGGGACTAGCACAGATACGCAGTATTTT
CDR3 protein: CASSLDGTSTDTQYF

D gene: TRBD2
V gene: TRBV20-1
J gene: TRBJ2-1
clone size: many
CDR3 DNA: TGCAGTGCTAGAGATGTGACTAGCGCAAACAATGAGCAGTTCTTC
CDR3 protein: CSARDVTSANNEQFF

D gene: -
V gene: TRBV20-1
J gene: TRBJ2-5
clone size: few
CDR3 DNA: TGCAGTGCTAGAGAAACCTACCAAGAGACCCAGTACTTC
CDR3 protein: CSARETYQETQYF

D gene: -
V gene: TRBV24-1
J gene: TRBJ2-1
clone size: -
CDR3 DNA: TGTGCCACCAGTAAATACGGGCGTGAGCAGTTCTTC
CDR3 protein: CATSKYGREQFF

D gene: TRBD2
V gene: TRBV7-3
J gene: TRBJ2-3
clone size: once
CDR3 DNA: TGTGCCAGCAGCGAAGGCGGGAGGGCGTATTTT
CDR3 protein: CASSEGGRAYF

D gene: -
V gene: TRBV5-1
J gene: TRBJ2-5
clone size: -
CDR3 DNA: TGCGCCAGTAGCTTGGCTGTCCGGAGGGGAGGAGAGACCCAGTACTTC
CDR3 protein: CASSLAVRRGGETQYF

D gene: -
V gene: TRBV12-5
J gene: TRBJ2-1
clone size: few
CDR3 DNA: TGTGCTAGTGGTTTGGGGGGAGGAAACAATGAGCAGTTCTTC
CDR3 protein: CASGLGGGNNEQFF

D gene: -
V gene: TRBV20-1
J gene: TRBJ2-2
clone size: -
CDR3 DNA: TGCAGTGCTGTTCCTCTTCCGAGTTCGTCCGGGGAGCTGTTTTTT
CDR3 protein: CSAVPLPSSSGELFF

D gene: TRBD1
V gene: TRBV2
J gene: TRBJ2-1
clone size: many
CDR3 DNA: TGTGCCAGCGCCCGGGACAGGGACAATGAGCAGTTCTTC
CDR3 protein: CASARDRDNEQFF

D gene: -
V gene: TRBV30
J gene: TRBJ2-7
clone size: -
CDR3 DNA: TGTGCCTGGAGTGTTGGGCGAATTGAGCAGTACTTC
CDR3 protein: CAWSVGRIEQYF

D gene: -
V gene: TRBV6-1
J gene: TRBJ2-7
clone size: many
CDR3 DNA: TGTGCCAGCAGCAGACGACTGACTGACGGCGAGCAGTACTTC
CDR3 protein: CASSRRLTDGEQYF

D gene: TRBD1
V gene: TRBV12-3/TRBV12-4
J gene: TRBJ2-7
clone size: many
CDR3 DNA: TGTGCCAGCAGTTCCCCCGGGACAGTCTCCTACGAGCAGTACTTC
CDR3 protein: CASSSPGTVSYEQYF

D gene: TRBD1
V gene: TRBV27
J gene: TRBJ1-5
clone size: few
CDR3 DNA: TGTGCCAGCAGTTTAAAGGGGGCTCTTAATCAGCCCCAGCATTTT
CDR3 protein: CASSLKGALNQPQHF

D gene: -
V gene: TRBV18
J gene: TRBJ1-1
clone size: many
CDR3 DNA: TGTGCCAGCTCGACGGCGTTGAACACTGAAGCTTTCTTT
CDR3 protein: CASSTALNTEAFF

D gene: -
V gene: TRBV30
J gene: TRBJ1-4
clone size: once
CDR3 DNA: TGTGCCCGTCATACTAATGAAGAACTGTTTTTT
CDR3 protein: CARHTNEELFF

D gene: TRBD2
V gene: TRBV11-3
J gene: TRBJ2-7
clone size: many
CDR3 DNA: TGTGCCAGCAGCTTAGGCGGGAGCACCTACGAGCAGTACTTC
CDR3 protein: CASSLGGSTYEQYF

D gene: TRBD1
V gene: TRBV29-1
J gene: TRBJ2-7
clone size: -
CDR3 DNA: TGCAGCGACCTCCGGCTGGGACAGTCCTACGAGCAGTACTTC
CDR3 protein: CSDLRLGQSYEQYF

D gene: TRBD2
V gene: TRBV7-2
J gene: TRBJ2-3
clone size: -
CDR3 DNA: TGTGCCAGCAGCTTCTACGGACTAGCGGATACGCAGTATTTT
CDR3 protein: CASSFYGLADTQYF

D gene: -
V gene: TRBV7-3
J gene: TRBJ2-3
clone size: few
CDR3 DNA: TGTGCCAGCAGCTCCGACAGGGCCGGGACTACCCCAGATACGCAGTATTTT
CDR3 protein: CASSSDRAGTTPDTQYF